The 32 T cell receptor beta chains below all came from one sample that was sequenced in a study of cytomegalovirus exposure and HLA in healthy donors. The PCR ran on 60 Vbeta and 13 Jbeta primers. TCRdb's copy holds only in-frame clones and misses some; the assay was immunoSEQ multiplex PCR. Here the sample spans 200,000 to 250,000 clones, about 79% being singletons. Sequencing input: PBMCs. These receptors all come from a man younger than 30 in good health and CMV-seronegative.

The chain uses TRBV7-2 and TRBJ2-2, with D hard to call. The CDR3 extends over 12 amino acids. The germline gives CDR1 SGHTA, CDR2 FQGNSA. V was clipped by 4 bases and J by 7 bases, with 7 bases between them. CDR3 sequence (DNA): TGTGCCAGCAGCTCCTACGACGGGGAGCTGTTTTTT. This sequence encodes CASSSYDGELFF.

CDR3 amino acids: CASSVVEDEQYF. In DNA form, the CDR3 reads TGTGCCAGCAGCGTAGTGGAGGACGAGCAGTACTTC. The chain couples TRBV9 to TRBJ2-7; possible D gene TRBD2, 5 bases. Trimming took 0 bases from V and 5 from J, leaving 6 bases between them. Germline V gene data show CDR1 as SGDLS and CDR2 as YYNGEE. The CDR3 consists of 12 residues.

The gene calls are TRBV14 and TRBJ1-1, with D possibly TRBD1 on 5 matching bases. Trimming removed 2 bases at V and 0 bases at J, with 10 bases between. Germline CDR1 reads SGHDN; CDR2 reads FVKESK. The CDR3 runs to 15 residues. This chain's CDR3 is CASSQRGGVNTEAFF. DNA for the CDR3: TGTGCCAGCAGCCAAAGGGGAGGGGTGAACACTGAAGCTTTCTTT.

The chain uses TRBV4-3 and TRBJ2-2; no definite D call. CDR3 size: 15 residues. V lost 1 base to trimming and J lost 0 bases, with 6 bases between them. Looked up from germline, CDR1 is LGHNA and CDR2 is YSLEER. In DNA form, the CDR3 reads TGCGCCAGCAGCCAAGTTACTACGAACACCGGGGAGCTGTTTTTT. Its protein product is CASSQVTTNTGELFF.

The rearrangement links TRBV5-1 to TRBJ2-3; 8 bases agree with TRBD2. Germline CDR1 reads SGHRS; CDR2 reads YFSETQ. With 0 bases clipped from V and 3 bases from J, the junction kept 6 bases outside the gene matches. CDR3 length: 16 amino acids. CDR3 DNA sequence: TGCGCCAGCAGCTTGGGGATAGCGGGGAGTACAGATACGCAGTATTTT. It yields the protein CASSLGIAGSTDTQYF.

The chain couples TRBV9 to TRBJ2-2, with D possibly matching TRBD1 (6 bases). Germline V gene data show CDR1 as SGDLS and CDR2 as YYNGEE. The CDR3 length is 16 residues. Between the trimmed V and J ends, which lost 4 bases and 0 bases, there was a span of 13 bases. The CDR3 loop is CASSPSRGTNTGELFF. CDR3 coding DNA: TGTGCCAGCAGCCCATCCAGGGGTACGAACACCGGGGAGCTGTTTTTT.

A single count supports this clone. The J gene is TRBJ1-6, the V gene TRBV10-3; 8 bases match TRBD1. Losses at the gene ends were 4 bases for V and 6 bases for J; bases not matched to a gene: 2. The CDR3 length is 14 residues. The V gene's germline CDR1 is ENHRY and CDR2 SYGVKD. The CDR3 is CAISVGQANSPLHF. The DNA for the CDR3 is TGTGCCATCAGTGTGGGACAGGCTAATTCACCCCTCCACTTT.

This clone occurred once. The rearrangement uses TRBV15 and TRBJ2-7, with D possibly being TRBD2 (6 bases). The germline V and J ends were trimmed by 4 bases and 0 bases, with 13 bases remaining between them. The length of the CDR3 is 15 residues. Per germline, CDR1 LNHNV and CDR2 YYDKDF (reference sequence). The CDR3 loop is CATSNREPFSYEQYF. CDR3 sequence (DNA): TGTGCCACCAGCAACCGGGAGCCCTTCTCCTACGAGCAGTACTTC.

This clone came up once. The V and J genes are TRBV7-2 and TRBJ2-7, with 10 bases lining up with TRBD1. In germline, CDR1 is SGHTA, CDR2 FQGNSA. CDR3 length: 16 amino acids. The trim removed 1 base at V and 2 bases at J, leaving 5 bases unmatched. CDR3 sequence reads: CASSLVAGQGTYEQYF. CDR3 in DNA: TGTGCCAGCAGCTTAGTTGCGGGACAGGGGACCTACGAGCAGTACTTC.

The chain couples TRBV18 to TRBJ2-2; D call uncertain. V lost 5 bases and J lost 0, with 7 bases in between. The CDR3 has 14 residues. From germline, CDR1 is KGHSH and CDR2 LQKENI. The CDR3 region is CASSSTTNTGELFF. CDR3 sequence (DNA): TGTGCCAGCTCAAGTACAACGAACACCGGGGAGCTGTTTTTT.

The CDR3: CASSEGVGFPNTGELFF. The DNA for the CDR3 is TGTGCCAGCAGCGAAGGGGTCGGGTTCCCAAACACCGGGGAGCTGTTTTTT. The gene calls are TRBV7-8 and TRBJ2-2; D possibly corresponds to TRBD1 (5 bases). This CDR3 spans 17 amino acids. Trimming took 5 bases from V and 2 from J, leaving 18 bases between them. The germline V gene has CDR1 SGHVS and CDR2 FQNEAQ.

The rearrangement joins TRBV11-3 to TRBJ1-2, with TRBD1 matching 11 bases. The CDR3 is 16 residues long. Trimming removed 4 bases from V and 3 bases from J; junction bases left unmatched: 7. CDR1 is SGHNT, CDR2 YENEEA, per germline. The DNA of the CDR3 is TGTGCCAGCAGCTACTCGAGGACAGGGGGCGACTATGGCTACACCTTC. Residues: CASSYSRTGGDYGYTF. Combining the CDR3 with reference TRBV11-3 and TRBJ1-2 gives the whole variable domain EAGVVQSPRYKIIEKKQPVAFWCNPISGHNTLYWYLQNLGQGPELLIRYENEEAVDDSQLPKDRFSAERLKGVDSTLKIQPAELGDSAVYLCASSYSRTGGDYGYTFGSGTRLTVV.

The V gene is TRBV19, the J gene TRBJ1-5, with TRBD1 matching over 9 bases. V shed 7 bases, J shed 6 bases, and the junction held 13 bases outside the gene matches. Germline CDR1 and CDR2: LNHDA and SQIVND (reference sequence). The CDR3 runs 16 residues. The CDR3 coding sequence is TGTGCCAGTAACATCCCAAGACAGGGGGTTGCTCAGCCCCAGCATTTT. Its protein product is CASNIPRQGVAQPQHF.

CDR3 coding DNA: TGTGCCAGCAGCGCCCAGGACACTGAAGCTTTCTTT. This sequence encodes CASSAQDTEAFF. The chain has TRBV5-6 and TRBJ1-1, with D uncertain. CDR1 SGHDT and CDR2 YYEEEE come from the germline V gene. With 4 bases removed from V and 3 bases from J, the gap between germline ends came to 7 bases. This CDR3 region has 12 residues.

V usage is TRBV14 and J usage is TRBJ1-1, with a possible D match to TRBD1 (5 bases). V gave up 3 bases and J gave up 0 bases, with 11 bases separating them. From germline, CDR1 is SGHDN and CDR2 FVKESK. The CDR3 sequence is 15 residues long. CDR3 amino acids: CASSQLGQMNTEAFF. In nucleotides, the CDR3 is TGTGCCAGCAGCCAGCTGGGGCAGATGAACACTGAAGCTTTCTTT.

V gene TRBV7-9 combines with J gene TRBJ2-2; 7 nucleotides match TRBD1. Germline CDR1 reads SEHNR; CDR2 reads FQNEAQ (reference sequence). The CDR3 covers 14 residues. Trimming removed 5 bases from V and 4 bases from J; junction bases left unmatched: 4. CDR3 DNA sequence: TGTGCCAGCAGCCAGGGGGAGACCACCGGGGAGCTGTTTTTT. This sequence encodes CASSQGETTGELFF.

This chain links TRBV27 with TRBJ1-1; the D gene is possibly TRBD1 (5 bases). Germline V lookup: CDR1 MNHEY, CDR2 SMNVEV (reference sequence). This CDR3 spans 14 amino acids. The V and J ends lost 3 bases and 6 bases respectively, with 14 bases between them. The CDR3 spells CASSLAGPFPEAFF. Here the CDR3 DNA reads TGTGCCAGCAGTTTGGCGGGGCCGTTTCCTGAAGCTTTCTTT.

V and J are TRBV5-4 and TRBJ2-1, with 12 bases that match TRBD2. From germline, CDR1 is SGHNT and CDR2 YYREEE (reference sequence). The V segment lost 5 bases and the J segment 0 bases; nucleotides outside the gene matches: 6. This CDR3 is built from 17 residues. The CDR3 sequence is CASSYPTSGSSYNEQFF. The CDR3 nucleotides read TGTGCCAGCAGTTATCCGACTAGCGGGAGCTCCTACAATGAGCAGTTCTTC.

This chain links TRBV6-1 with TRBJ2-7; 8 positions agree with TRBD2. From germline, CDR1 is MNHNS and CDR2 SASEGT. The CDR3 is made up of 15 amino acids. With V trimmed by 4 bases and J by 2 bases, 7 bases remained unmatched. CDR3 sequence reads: CASSAISGATYEQYF. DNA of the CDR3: TGTGCCAGCAGTGCCATTAGCGGGGCAACCTACGAGCAGTACTTC.

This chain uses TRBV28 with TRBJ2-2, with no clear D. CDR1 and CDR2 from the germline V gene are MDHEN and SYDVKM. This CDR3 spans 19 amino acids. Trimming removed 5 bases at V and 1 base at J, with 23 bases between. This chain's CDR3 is CASSPPLRHNPKNTGELFF. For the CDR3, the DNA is TGTGCCAGCAGTCCGCCTCTTCGACACAACCCGAAGAACACCGGGGAGCTGTTTTTT.

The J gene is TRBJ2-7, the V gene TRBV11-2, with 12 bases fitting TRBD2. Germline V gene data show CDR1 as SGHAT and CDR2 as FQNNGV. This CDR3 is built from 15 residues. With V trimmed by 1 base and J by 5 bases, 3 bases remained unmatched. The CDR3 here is CASSLVLAGGNEQYF. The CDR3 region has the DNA TGTGCCAGCAGCTTAGTCCTAGCGGGAGGGAACGAGCAGTACTTC.

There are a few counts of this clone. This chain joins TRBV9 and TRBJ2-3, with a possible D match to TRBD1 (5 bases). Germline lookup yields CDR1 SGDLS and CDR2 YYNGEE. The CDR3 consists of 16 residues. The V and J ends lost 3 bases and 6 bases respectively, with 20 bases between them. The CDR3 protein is CASSASGAPESDTQYF. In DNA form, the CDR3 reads TGTGCCAGCAGCGCCAGTGGGGCTCCCGAGTCGGATACGCAGTATTTT.

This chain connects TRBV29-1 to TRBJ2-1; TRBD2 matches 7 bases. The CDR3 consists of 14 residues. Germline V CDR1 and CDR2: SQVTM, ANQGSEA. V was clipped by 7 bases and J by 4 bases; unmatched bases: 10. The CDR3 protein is CSGTRGGGYNEQFF. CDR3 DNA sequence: TGCAGCGGCACCCGCGGGGGAGGGTACAATGAGCAGTTCTTC.

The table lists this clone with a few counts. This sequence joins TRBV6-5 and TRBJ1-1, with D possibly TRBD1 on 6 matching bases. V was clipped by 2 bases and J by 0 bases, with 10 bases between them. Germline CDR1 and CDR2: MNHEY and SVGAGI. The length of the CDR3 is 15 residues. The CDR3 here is CASSYETGMNTEAFF. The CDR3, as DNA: TGTGCCAGCAGTTACGAAACAGGGATGAACACTGAAGCTTTCTTT.

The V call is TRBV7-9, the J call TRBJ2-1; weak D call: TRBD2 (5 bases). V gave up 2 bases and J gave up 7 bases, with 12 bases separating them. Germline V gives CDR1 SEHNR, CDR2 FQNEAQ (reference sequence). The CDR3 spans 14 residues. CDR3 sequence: CASSLHEGLNEQFF. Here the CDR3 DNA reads TGTGCCAGCAGCTTACACGAGGGCTTAAATGAGCAGTTCTTC. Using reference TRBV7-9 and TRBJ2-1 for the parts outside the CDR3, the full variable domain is DTGVSQNPRHKITKRGQNVTFRCDPISEHNRLYWYRQTLGQGPEFLTYFQNEAQLEKSRLLSDRFSAERPKGSFSTLEIQRTEQGDSAMYLCASSLHEGLNEQFFGPGTRLTVL.

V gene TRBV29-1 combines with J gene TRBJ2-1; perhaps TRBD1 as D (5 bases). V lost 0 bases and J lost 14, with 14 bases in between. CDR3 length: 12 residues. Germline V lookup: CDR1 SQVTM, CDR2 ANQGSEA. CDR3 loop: CSVEDFKTAKFF. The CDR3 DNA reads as TGCAGCGTTGAAGATTTTAAGACAGCCAAGTTCTTC.

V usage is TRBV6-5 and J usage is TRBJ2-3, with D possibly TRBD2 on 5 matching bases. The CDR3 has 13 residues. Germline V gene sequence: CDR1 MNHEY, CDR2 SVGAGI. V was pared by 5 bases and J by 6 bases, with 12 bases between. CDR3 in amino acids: CASSHKSGDTQYF. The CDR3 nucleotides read TGTGCCAGCAGTCATAAGTCGGGGGATACGCAGTATTTT.

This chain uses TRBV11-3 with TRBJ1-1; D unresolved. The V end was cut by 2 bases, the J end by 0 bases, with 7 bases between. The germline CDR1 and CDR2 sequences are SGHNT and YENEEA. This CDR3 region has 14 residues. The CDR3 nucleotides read TGTGCCAGCAGCTTAAAAGCTATGAACACTGAAGCTTTCTTT. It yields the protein CASSLKAMNTEAFF.

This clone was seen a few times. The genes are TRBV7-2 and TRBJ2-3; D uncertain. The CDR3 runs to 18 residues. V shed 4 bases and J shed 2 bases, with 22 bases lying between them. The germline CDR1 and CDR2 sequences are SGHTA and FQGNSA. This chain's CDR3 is CASSSGPYKADITDTQYF. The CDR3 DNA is TGTGCCAGCAGCTCAGGCCCATACAAGGCAGATATCACAGATACGCAGTATTTT. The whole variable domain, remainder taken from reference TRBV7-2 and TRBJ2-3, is GAGVSQSPSNKVTEKGKDVELRCDPISGHTALYWYRQSLGQGLEFLIYFQGNSAPDKSGLPSDRFSAERTGGSVSTLTIQRTQQEDSAVYLCASSSGPYKADITDTQYFGPGTRLTVL.

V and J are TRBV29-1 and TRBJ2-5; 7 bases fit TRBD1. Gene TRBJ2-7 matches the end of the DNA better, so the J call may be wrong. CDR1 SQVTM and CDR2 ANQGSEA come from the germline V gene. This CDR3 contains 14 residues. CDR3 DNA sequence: TGCAGCGCCCGGACGGGACAGACGATCAACGAGCAGTACTTC. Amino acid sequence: CSARTGQTINEQYF.

The CDR3 DNA reads as TGTGCCAGCAGACCCCAAGACTCGGCGTCAGAGTTCTTC. As protein: CASRPQDSASEFF. This chain joins TRBV7-9 and TRBJ2-1; D remains unclear. Trimming stripped 6 bases from V and 14 bases from J, with 20 bases between. Germline V gene lookup returns CDR1 SEHNR and CDR2 FQNEAQ (reference sequence). This CDR3 is built from 13 residues.

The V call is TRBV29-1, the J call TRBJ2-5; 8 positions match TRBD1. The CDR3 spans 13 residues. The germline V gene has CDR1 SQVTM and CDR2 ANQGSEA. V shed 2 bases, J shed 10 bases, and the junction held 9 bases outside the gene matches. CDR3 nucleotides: TGCAGCGTTGAACACAGGACAGGGAGCAGCCAGTACTTC. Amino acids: CSVEHRTGSSQYF.